The rows below give T cell receptor beta chains drawn from one sample of a study of PD-L1 blockade in urothelial cancer. Measured with immunoSEQ multiplex PCR; TCRdb has only the in-frame clones, and not every one. The sample has 35,000 to 55,000 clones; roughly four fifths are singletons. Sequenced here: PBMCs, sampled around atezolizumab (anti-PD-L1) treatment. The receptors come from a man between 65 and 79 years old with urothelial cancer. CDR3s include the opening cysteine and the closing phenylalanine or tryptophan. The D gene is left open where the match is weak. Expanded clones get a size class; other rows say once, few or many, or leave the size out.

TRBD2	TRBV6-5	TRBJ2-1	NA	CASSLAAGAYNEQFF	TGTGCCAGCAGCTTAGCGGCGGGGGCCTACAATGAGCAGTTCTTC
TRBD2	TRBV5-1	TRBJ2-3	NA	CASSLGVAGSTDTQYF	TGCGCCAGCAGCTTGGGGGTAGCGGGGAGCACAGATACGCAGTATTTT
NA	TRBV27	TRBJ1-6	NA	CASSPRWAGMDPLHF	TGTGCCAGCAGTCCCCGTTGGGCAGGGATGGATCCCCTCCACTTT
TRBD1	TRBV18	TRBJ2-6	NA	CASSPQGQGISGANVLTF	TGTGCCAGCTCACCTCAGGGACAGGGTATCTCTGGGGCCAACGTCCTGACTTTC
NA	TRBV27	TRBJ2-7	NA	CASSPSRAGSTFQYF	TGTGCCAGCAGTCCCTCTCGGGCGGGGTCTACGTTTCAGTACTTC
TRBD1	TRBV7-2	TRBJ2-5	NA	CASSLVGGAGTQYF	TGTGCCAGCAGCTTAGTAGGGGGCGCGGGGACCCAGTACTTC
TRBD2	TRBV7-9	TRBJ2-1	NA	CASSLVGVLAGRPYNEQFF	TGTGCCAGCAGCTTAGTAGGCGTTCTAGCGGGGCGACCCTACAATGAGCAGTTCTTC
NA	TRBV27	TRBJ2-1	once	CASTPRGSYNEQFF	TGTGCCAGCACTCCCAGGGGTAGTTACAATGAGCAGTTCTTC
NA	TRBV4-3	TRBJ2-3	NA	CASSQDLARSTDTQYF	TGCGCCAGCAGCCAAGATTTGGCAAGAAGCACAGATACGCAGTATTTT
TRBD1	TRBV10-2	TRBJ1-2	NA	CASSDDREYGYTF	TGCGCCAGCAGCGACGACAGGGAATATGGCTACACCTTC
NA	TRBV7-2	TRBJ1-2	NA	CASSNTDGYTF	TGTGCCAGCAGCAATACAGATGGCTACACCTTC
TRBD1	TRBV7-2	TRBJ2-7	medium-sized	CASSRVRGTVIDEQYF	TGTGCCAGCAGCCGCGTAAGGGGGACAGTAATCGACGAGCAGTACTTC
NA	TRBV5-1	TRBJ2-5	NA	CASTFGETQYF	TGCGCCAGCACTTTCGGGGAGACCCAGTACTTC
TRBD1	TRBV10-3	TRBJ1-2	NA	CAIARGGQGVYGYTF	TGTGCCATCGCCCGTGGGGGGCAGGGGGTCTATGGCTACACCTTC
NA	TRBV6-6	TRBJ2-2	few	CASSLERGTGELFF	TGTGCCAGCAGTTTGGAGCGAGGCACCGGGGAGCTGTTTTTT
NA	TRBV4-2	TRBJ2-4	NA	CASSQDRRGYGNIQYF	TGTGCCAGCAGCCAAGATCGTAGGGGGTATGGCAACATTCAGTACTTC
TRBD1	TRBV4-2	TRBJ1-1	NA	CASSQEVTGGMNTEAFF	TGTGCCAGCAGCCAAGAGGTGACAGGGGGGATGAACACTGAAGCTTTCTTT
TRBD1	TRBV5-1	TRBJ1-1	NA	CASSSGQGTEAFF	TGCGCAAGCTCCTCCGGACAGGGCACTGAAGCTTTCTTT
TRBD1	TRBV30	TRBJ1-4	NA	CAWSEGVSRGNEKLFF	TGTGCCTGGAGTGAGGGGGTGAGCAGGGGGAACGAAAAACTGTTTTTT
TRBD2	TRBV5-4	TRBJ2-5	NA	CASSLVGGGIQETQYF	TGTGCCAGCAGCTTGGTTGGCGGGGGAATCCAAGAGACCCAGTACTTC
TRBD1	TRBV5-1	TRBJ2-1	NA	CASTDRGYYNEQFF	TGCGCCAGCACCGACAGGGGATACTACAATGAGCAGTTCTTC
NA	TRBV2	TRBJ1-2	NA	CASSVGQNYGYTF	TGTGCCAGCAGTGTTGGGCAGAACTATGGCTACACCTTC
NA	TRBV4-1	TRBJ2-7	NA	CASSQATPGAYEQYF	TGCGCCAGCAGCCAAGCGACCCCAGGGGCCTACGAGCAGTACTTC
TRBD1	TRBV5-6	TRBJ2-2	NA	CASSVGTGELADTGELFF	TGTGCCAGCAGCGTCGGGACAGGGGAGCTAGCCGACACCGGGGAGCTGTTTTTT
TRBD1	TRBV19	TRBJ1-2	NA	CASRGGTGARNYGYTF	TGTGCCAGTAGAGGTGGGACAGGGGCTCGGAACTATGGCTACACCTTC
TRBD1	TRBV6-6	TRBJ2-6	NA	CASSYSTGAGANVLTF	TGTGCCAGCAGTTACTCGACAGGGGCTGGGGCCAACGTCCTGACTTTC
TRBD1	TRBV2	TRBJ2-7	NA	CASSGQGYEQYF	TGTGCCAGCAGCGGACAGGGCTACGAGCAGTACTTC